This is a list of T cell receptor beta chains from one sample in a study of T cell responses to AZD1222 COVID-19 vaccine. The table came from immunoSEQ multiplex PCR; TCRdb's copy has only in-frame clones and leaves some out. The data show around 110,000 clones, 92% seen once. This specimen was peripheral blood, taken 28 days after the second AZD1222 dose. These receptors all stem from an adult who received the AZD1222 COVID-19 vaccine. CDR3s include the opening cysteine and the closing phenylalanine or tryptophan. D genes are given only for firm matches. Clone sizes are given selectively: once, few, many, or a class where the clone is expanded.

>NA|TRBJ1-2|NA|TRBV28
CASTNDRSYGYTF
TGTGCCAGCACCAATGACAGGAGCTATGGCTACACCTTC
>NA|TRBJ1-1|NA|TRBV19
CASSTQVNTEAFF
TGTGCCAGTAGTACTCAGGTGAACACTGAAGCTTTCTTT
>TRBD1|TRBJ1-1|NA|TRBV4-1
CASSQDGSGTGLRIEAFF
TGCGCCAGCAGCCAAGATGGGTCCGGGACAGGGTTGAGAATTGAAGCTTTCTTT
>TRBD2|TRBJ2-2|many|TRBV27
CASSLWLAGAGELFF
TGTGCCAGCAGTTTATGGCTAGCGGGGGCCGGGGAGCTGTTTTTT
>NA|TRBJ2-1|NA|TRBV13
CASSFRRFSSYNEQFF
TGTGCCAGCAGCTTTCGACGATTCAGCTCCTACAATGAGCAGTTCTTC
>NA|TRBJ1-1|NA|TRBV6-5
CASNHGGARAFF
TGTGCCAGCAACCACGGGGGGGCGCGAGCTTTCTTT
>TRBD1|TRBJ2-7|NA|TRBV6-2/TRBV6-3
CASSYHGTGGSEQYF
TGTGCCAGCAGTTACCACGGGACAGGGGGCTCCGAGCAGTACTTC
>NA|TRBJ2-1|NA|TRBV30
CATQAVRSYNEQFF
TGTGCCACTCAAGCTGTGCGCTCCTACAATGAGCAGTTCTTC
>NA|TRBJ2-4|NA|TRBV3-1/TRBV3-2
CASSHGPPENIQYF
TGTGCCAGCAGCCATGGACCTCCCGAAAACATTCAGTACTTC
>NA|TRBJ2-5|NA|TRBV5-6
CASSLVGLETQYF
TGTGCCAGCAGCTTGGTGGGCCTGGAGACCCAGTACTTC
>NA|TRBJ1-1|NA|TRBV7-9
CASSPEYTEAFF
TGTGCCAGCAGCCCCGAGTACACTGAAGCTTTCTTT
>TRBD1|TRBJ1-5|NA|TRBV15
CATSWGGGGNQPQHF
TGTGCCACCAGCTGGGGAGGGGGCGGCAATCAGCCCCAGCATTTT
>NA|TRBJ2-7|few|TRBV7-9
CASSPILPLAEGAYEQYF
TGTGCCAGCAGCCCTATTTTACCTCTAGCGGAGGGGGCCTACGAGCAGTACTTC
>TRBD1|TRBJ1-5|NA|TRBV15
CATSIQGAARNQPQHF
TGTGCCACCAGCATCCAGGGGGCGGCCCGCAATCAGCCCCAGCATTTT
>NA|TRBJ1-1|NA|TRBV2
CASSVQQNTEAFF
TGTGCCAGCAGTGTACAGCAGAACACTGAAGCTTTCTTT
>TRBD1|TRBJ1-5|NA|TRBV19
CASSIGTGEFDQPQHF
TGTGCCAGTAGTATAGGTACAGGGGAATTCGATCAGCCCCAGCATTTT
>NA|TRBJ1-5|few|TRBV28
CASSPPGDNQPQHF
TGTGCCAGCAGTCCCCCTGGGGACAATCAGCCCCAGCATTTT
>NA|TRBJ1-3|NA|TRBV19
CASSLDGGGNTIYF
TGTGCCAGTAGCTTGGACGGAGGTGGAAACACCATATATTTT
>TRBD1|TRBJ2-3|NA|TRBV5-4
CASSTRQGARDTQYF
TGTGCCAGCAGCACTAGACAGGGGGCCCGGGATACGCAGTATTTT
>TRBD1|TRBJ1-6|once|TRBV5-4
CASRSDRGSFNSPLHF
TGTGCCAGCAGATCAGACAGGGGAAGTTTTAATTCACCCCTCCACTTT
>NA|TRBJ2-7|once|TRBV6-5
CASSSPGRGYEQYF
TGTGCCAGCAGCTCGCCGGGCAGAGGCTACGAGCAGTACTTC
>TRBD1|TRBJ2-5|NA|TRBV2
CASSTQGVGETQYF
TGTGCCAGCAGTACCCAGGGGGTCGGAGAGACCCAGTACTTC
>NA|TRBJ2-7|NA|TRBV27
CASTHGTKGAYEQYF
TGTGCCAGCACCCATGGGACGAAGGGCGCCTACGAGCAGTACTTC
>TRBD2|TRBJ2-7|NA|TRBV7-2
CASSLVLAGGAYEQYF
TGTGCCAGCAGCTTAGTCCTAGCGGGAGGGGCCTACGAGCAGTACTTC
>TRBD1|TRBJ2-5|once|TRBV2
CASSRDRGQETQYF
TGTGCCAGCAGTCGGGACAGGGGACAAGAGACCCAGTACTTC
>NA|TRBJ1-2|NA|TRBV7-9
CASSLEVNYGYTF
TGTGCCAGCAGCTTAGAGGTGAACTATGGCTACACCTTC
>TRBD2|TRBJ2-3|once|TRBV28
CASSIPYGLADTDTQYF
TGTGCCAGCAGTATACCCTACGGACTAGCGGACACAGATACGCAGTATTTT
>NA|TRBJ2-5|NA|TRBV2
CASALAYQETQYF
TGTGCCAGCGCCCTAGCGTACCAAGAGACCCAGTACTTC
>NA|TRBJ2-3|NA|TRBV7-9
CASSFPGPGSSGDTQYF
TGTGCCAGCAGCTTCCCAGGTCCGGGGTCCTCTGGAGATACGCAGTATTTT
>NA|TRBJ2-1|NA|TRBV18
CASSLTGYNEQFF
TGTGCCAGCTCACTCACAGGGTACAATGAGCAGTTCTTC
>NA|TRBJ2-1|NA|TRBV5-1
CASSFQGRNEQFF
TGCGCCAGCAGCTTCCAGGGCCGCAATGAGCAGTTCTTC
>NA|TRBJ2-7|NA|TRBV5-6
CASSLTAPYEQYF
TGTGCCAGCAGCTTAACTGCCCCCTACGAGCAGTACTTC
>TRBD2|TRBJ2-3|NA|TRBV9
CASSGKGLAGDTDTQYF
TGTGCCAGCAGCGGAAAAGGACTAGCGGGGGACACAGATACGCAGTATTTT
>TRBD1|TRBJ1-2|NA|TRBV3-1/TRBV3-2
CASSQDGTGGDGYTF
TGTGCCAGCAGCCAAGACGGAACAGGGGGAGATGGCTACACCTTC
>TRBD1|TRBJ2-7|NA|TRBV5-1
CASSLRTGGSYEQYF
TGCGCCAGCAGCCTCAGGACAGGGGGGTCCTACGAGCAGTACTTC
>NA|TRBJ2-7|NA|TRBV11-2
CASSLGGTSYEQYF
TGTGCCAGCAGCTTAGGGGGGACCTCCTACGAGCAGTACTTC
>TRBD1|TRBJ1-5|NA|TRBV24-1
CATSDPANRDRRPAQPQHF
TGTGCCACCAGTGATCCAGCCAACCGGGACAGACGTCCCGCTCAGCCCCAGCATTTT
>NA|TRBJ1-1|NA|TRBV2
CASTNTNTEAFF
TGTGCCAGCACAAATACAAACACTGAAGCTTTCTTT
>NA|TRBJ1-2|NA|TRBV6-5
CASSLRDTYYGYTF
TGTGCCAGCAGTCTCCGAGACACCTACTATGGCTACACCTTC
>NA|TRBJ1-2|NA|TRBV11-2
CASSLVGMGYGYTF
TGTGCCAGCAGCTTAGTGGGCATGGGCTATGGCTACACCTTC
>NA|TRBJ2-6|NA|TRBV7-3
CASSFFGANVLTF
TGTGCCAGCAGCTTTTTTGGGGCCAACGTCCTGACTTTC
>TRBD1|TRBJ1-5|NA|TRBV11-3
CASTPTGTSNQPQHF
TGTGCCAGCACCCCGACAGGGACAAGCAATCAGCCCCAGCATTTT
>NA|TRBJ2-5|NA|TRBV5-4
CASSLVGLGAGQETQYF
TGTGCCAGCAGCTTGGTTGGGTTAGGGGCTGGGCAAGAGACCCAGTACTTC
>NA|TRBJ1-2|NA|TRBV9
CASSAGQRSVDYTF
TGTGCCAGCAGCGCAGGACAGAGGTCGGTTGACTACACCTTC
>NA|TRBJ2-1|NA|TRBV6-5
CASSYGSINEQFF
TGTGCCAGCAGTTACGGGTCGATCAATGAGCAGTTCTTC